This record looks at one T cell receptor beta chain sequence and its context. The data originate from a study of cytomegalovirus exposure and HLA in healthy donors. Deletions cut 4 bases from V and 0 bases from J, with 12 bases between. Germline V gene data show CDR1 as MNHNS and CDR2 as SASEGT. This CDR3 has 15 residues. Primers included in the PCR were 60 Vbeta and 13 Jbeta primers. TCRdb keeps only in-frame clones here, not all; method: immunoSEQ multiplex PCR. The repertoire holds about 63,000 clones, with about 65% as singletons. The sequence came from a man aged 45-60 years in good health and CMV-seropositive. The sample comprised PBMCs. This rearrangement joins TRBV6-1 to TRBJ2-5, with TRBD1 as a possible D gene (6 bases). CDR3 in amino acids: CASSAVTGYQETQYF. CDR3 in DNA: TGTGCCAGCAGTGCCGTTACAGGGTACCAAGAGACCCAGTACTTC.